A selection of T cell receptor beta chains follows, all from one sample in a study of T cell responses to AZD1222 COVID-19 vaccine. Profiled with immunoSEQ multiplex PCR; TCRdb holds only in-frame clones, not every one. The sample shows more than 95,000 clones, 91% of them seen only once. The sequencing here drew on peripheral blood, taken on day 0 of AZD1222 vaccination. These receptors originate from an adult in good health. Each CDR3 is given with its conserved first and last residue. A D gene is named only where the DNA matches it firmly. Not all rows give a size; the values are once, few, many and, for expanded clones, a class.

TRBD1	TRBV5-5	few	TRBJ2-7	CASSLAGGAGPYEQYF	TGTGCCAGCAGCTTGGCAGGGGGCGCCGGACCCTACGAGCAGTACTTC
NA	TRBV9	NA	TRBJ1-4	CASSVSGAINEKLFF	TGTGCCAGCAGCGTATCAGGGGCAATCAATGAAAAACTGTTTTTT
NA	TRBV19	NA	TRBJ2-3	CASNTGGTDTQYF	TGTGCCAGCAACACCGGTGGCACAGATACGCAGTATTTT
NA	TRBV7-8	once	TRBJ2-3	CASSPGPSTDTQYF	TGTGCCAGCAGCCCCGGTCCCTCCACAGATACGCAGTATTTT
NA	TRBV4-2	NA	TRBJ2-2	CASSQQAGELFF	TGTGCCAGCAGCCAACAGGCCGGGGAGCTGTTTTTT
TRBD1	TRBV5-4	NA	TRBJ1-6	CASSLDRGRSPLHF	TGTGCCAGCAGCTTGGACAGGGGACGTTCACCCCTCCACTTT
NA	TRBV7-9	NA	TRBJ1-2	CASSLALTASNYGYTF	TGTGCCAGCAGCTTAGCGCTCACAGCTTCTAACTATGGCTACACCTTC
NA	TRBV7-2	NA	TRBJ2-3	CASSTPGSTDTQYF	TGTGCCAGCAGCACCCCCGGGAGCACAGATACGCAGTATTTT
NA	TRBV6-6	NA	TRBJ1-5	CASSSFLGALNQPQHF	TGTGCCAGCAGTTCCTTCCTGGGGGCCCTTAATCAGCCCCAGCATTTT
NA	TRBV5-1	NA	TRBJ1-6	CASSRDTLGNSPLHF	TGCGCCAGCAGCCGGGACACCTTAGGAAATTCACCCCTCCACTTT
NA	TRBV19	NA	TRBJ2-7	CASSISSVSYEQYF	TGTGCCAGTAGTATTAGTAGCGTCTCCTACGAGCAGTACTTC
TRBD1	TRBV29-1	NA	TRBJ2-1	CSVVGDRGNEQFF	TGCAGCGTTGTGGGGGACAGGGGCAATGAGCAGTTCTTC
NA	TRBV7-6	NA	TRBJ2-7	CASSFALNYEQYF	TGTGCCAGCAGCTTTGCCCTCAACTACGAGCAGTACTTC
TRBD1	TRBV6-4	NA	TRBJ1-1	CASRGDRESTEAFF	TGTGCCAGCAGAGGGGACAGGGAAAGCACTGAAGCTTTCTTT
TRBD2	TRBV5-1	NA	TRBJ2-1	CASSLGAGGYNEQFF	TGCGCCAGCAGCTTGGGAGCGGGAGGGTACAATGAGCAGTTCTTC
NA	TRBV20-1	once	TRBJ1-5	CSSWGQPQHF	TGCAGTTCCTGGGGGCAGCCCCAGCATTTT
TRBD2	TRBV7-9	NA	TRBJ2-1	CASSFSGSEDEQFF	TGTGCCAGCAGCTTTAGCGGGAGTGAGGATGAGCAGTTCTTC
NA	TRBV11-1	NA	TRBJ2-7	CASSLRTGKGYEQYF	TGTGCCAGCAGCTTACGGACGGGGAAGGGCTACGAGCAGTACTTC
NA	TRBV18	NA	TRBJ2-1	CASSKIDNEQFF	TGTGCCAGCTCAAAGATCGACAATGAGCAGTTCTTC
TRBD1	TRBV29-1	once	TRBJ1-2	CSVVSTGTNYGYTF	TGCAGCGTTGTTTCGACAGGGACTAACTATGGCTACACCTTC
NA	TRBV28	NA	TRBJ2-7	CASSRRGGEQYF	TGTGCCAGCAGTCGCAGGGGTGGCGAGCAGTACTTC
NA	TRBV19	once	TRBJ1-5	CASRGKSNQPQHF	TGTGCCAGTAGAGGGAAAAGCAATCAGCCCCAGCATTTT
TRBD1	TRBV28	once	TRBJ1-5	CASLTGFQPQHF	TGTGCCAGTCTGACAGGGTTTCAGCCCCAGCATTTT
TRBD2	TRBV28	few	TRBJ2-7	CASSLIGGGEEQYF	TGTGCCAGCAGTTTAATTGGGGGGGGAGAGGAGCAGTACTTC
NA	TRBV18	NA	TRBJ1-1	CASSLRSGLNTEAFF	TGTGCCAGCTCCCTACGATCCGGGTTGAACACTGAAGCTTTCTTT
TRBD1	TRBV28	NA	TRBJ1-1	CASTIRTGELSEAFF	TGTGCCAGCACCATACGGACAGGGGAACTTTCTGAAGCTTTCTTT
NA	TRBV29-1	NA	TRBJ1-3	CSVESGFIGGNTIYF	TGCAGCGTTGAATCCGGTTTTATAGGAGGAAACACCATATATTTT
TRBD1	TRBV18	NA	TRBJ2-7	CASSPGQNSYEQYF	TGTGCCAGCTCACCGGGACAGAACTCCTACGAGCAGTACTTC
NA	TRBV28	few	TRBJ2-1	CASSFLVALEQFF	TGTGCCAGCAGTTTTTTGGTAGCGCTTGAGCAGTTCTTC
NA	TRBV5-1	NA	TRBJ1-1	CASSFAGANTEAFF	TGCGCCAGCAGCTTTGCGGGGGCGAACACTGAAGCTTTCTTT
NA	TRBV5-1	NA	TRBJ2-7	CASSLGGPSGEQYF	TGCGCCAGCAGCTTAGGCGGACCCTCGGGCGAGCAGTACTTC
TRBD2	TRBV5-6	few	TRBJ2-5	CASSFNGLAGVETQYF	TGTGCCAGCAGCTTTAACGGACTAGCGGGAGTAGAGACCCAGTACTTC
TRBD2	TRBV5-6	NA	TRBJ2-7	CASSLVGTRAEQYF	TGTGCCAGCAGCTTGGTGGGGACTAGGGCCGAGCAGTACTTC
TRBD1	TRBV28	NA	TRBJ1-2	CASSLQVTGAYGYTF	TGTGCCAGCAGTTTACAAGTGACAGGGGCCTATGGCTACACCTTC
NA	TRBV5-1	NA	TRBJ2-5	CASSLARTIQETQYF	TGCGCCAGCAGCTTGGCTCGGACGATCCAAGAGACCCAGTACTTC
NA	TRBV6-6	NA	TRBJ2-2	CASRDDRYNTGELFF	TGTGCCAGCAGAGACGACCGATATAACACCGGGGAGCTGTTTTTT
NA	TRBV4-2	NA	TRBJ1-1	CASSQFTGPMNTEAFF	TGTGCCAGCAGCCAATTTACAGGGCCCATGAACACTGAAGCTTTCTTT
NA	TRBV2	NA	TRBJ2-7	CASSGLGSGEQYF	TGTGCCAGCAGTGGGCTAGGATCTGGCGAGCAGTACTTC
TRBD1	TRBV7-9	few	TRBJ2-2	CASEGGRAGELFF	TGTGCCAGCGAAGGGGGCCGAGCCGGGGAGCTGTTTTTT
TRBD1	TRBV4-1	NA	TRBJ1-6	CASRQQALGQSNSPLHF	TGCGCCAGCAGGCAGCAGGCCCTGGGACAGAGTAATTCACCCCTCCACTTT
NA	TRBV28	once	TRBJ2-7	CASSLRREQYF	TGTGCCAGCAGTTTAAGGCGGGAGCAGTACTTC